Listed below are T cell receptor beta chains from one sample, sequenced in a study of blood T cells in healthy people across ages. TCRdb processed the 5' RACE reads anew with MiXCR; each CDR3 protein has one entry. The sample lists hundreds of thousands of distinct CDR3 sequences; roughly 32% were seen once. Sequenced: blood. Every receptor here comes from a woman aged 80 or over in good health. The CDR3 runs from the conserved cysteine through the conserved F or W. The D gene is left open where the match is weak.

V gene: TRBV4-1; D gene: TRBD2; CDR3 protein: CASSQRAGGTGELFF
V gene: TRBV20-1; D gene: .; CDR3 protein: CSARERRDKRTDTQYF
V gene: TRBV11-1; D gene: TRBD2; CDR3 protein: CASSFAVSGEGNEQFF
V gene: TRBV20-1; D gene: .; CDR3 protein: CSARRETQYF
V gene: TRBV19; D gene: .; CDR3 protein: CASSIQKPGTPSSYNEQFF
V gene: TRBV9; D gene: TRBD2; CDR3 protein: CASSDGGGGGVLETQYF
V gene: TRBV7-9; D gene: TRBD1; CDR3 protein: CASSLGDRHNSPLHF
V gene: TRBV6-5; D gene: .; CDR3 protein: CASSPGRPRSTIYF
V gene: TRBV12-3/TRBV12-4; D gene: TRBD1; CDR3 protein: CASRVTADRDQPQHF
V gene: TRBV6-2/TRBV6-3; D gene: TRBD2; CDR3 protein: CASSYSLAGGLGNEQFF
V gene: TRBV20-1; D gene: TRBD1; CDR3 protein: CSAREGVDRGYQETQYF
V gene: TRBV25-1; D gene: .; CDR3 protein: CASSPGQTNFVVYGGTQYF
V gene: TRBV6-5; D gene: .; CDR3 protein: CAAISSRGYGYTF
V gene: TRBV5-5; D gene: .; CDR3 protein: CASSQTELYGYTF
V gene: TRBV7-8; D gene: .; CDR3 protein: CASSLVGLAETQYF
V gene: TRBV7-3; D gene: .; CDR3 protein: CASSAIYGNEQFF
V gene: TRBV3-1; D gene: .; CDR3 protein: CASSQGGQSGTQFF
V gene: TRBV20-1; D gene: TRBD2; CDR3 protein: CSAIGQREGLDTQYF
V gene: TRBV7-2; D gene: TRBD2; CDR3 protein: CASSLQRGWGEQFF
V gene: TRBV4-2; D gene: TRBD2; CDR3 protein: CTSSQDALAASYNEQYF
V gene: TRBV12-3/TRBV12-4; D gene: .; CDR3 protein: CASSPRSSGSTDTQYF
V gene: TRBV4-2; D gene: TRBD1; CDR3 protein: CASSHAGTGGRAAFF
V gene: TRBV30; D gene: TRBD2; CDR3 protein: CACRAGGKNEQFF
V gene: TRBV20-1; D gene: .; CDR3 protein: CSASRLGGNTEAFF
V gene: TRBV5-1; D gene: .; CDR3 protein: CASSLGVAELNTEAFF
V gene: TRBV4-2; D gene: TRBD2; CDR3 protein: CASSQDKGAGGRPDTQYF
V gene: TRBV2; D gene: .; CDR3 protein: CVSTEGTNEKLFF
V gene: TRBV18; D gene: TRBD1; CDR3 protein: CASGTGAVNYGYTF
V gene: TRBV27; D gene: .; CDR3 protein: CASSLSRGTGGYYGYTF
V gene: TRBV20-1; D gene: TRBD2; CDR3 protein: CSARGWLADSYNGQFF
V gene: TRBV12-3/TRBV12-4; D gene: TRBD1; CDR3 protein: CASSLDRVFEQYF
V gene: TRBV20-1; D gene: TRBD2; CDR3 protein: CSASKRESWDNEQFF
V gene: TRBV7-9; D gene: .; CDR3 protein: CASSFAVPVSTEAFF
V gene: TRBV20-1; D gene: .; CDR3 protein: CSARLPGGRNIQYF
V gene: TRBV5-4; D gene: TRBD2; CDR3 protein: CASSPGVGLAPYNEQFF
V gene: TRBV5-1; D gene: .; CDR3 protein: CASRLHRDPGQPQHF
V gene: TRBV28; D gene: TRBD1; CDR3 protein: CASTSGQGIYEQYF
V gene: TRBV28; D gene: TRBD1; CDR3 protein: CASENRGRHGYTF
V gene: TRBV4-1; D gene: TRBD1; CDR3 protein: CASSSDRGAFF